Following are 17 T cell receptor beta chains from one sample sequenced in a study of Tregs in tolerant kidney transplant recipients. Recipient PBMCs carried a CFSE label and met irradiated graft donor PBMCs for approximately 6 days before FACS sorting. Their recognized antigens are unknown. Produced via immunoSEQ multiplex PCR; TCRdb's table is partial and in-frame only. The sample data list about 930 clones. The sample here was CD4+ T cells from blood cultured with allogeneic cells, taken before the transplant. The source is a human patient who received a combined kidney and bone marrow transplant.

This clone shows up as medium-sized by frequency. The read terminates 3 residues before the CDR3 end, so the remaining end is supplied by the germline J gene. The chain couples TRBV15 to TRBJ1-2, with a tentative D call TRBD1 (5 bases). The CDR3 length is 15 residues. V gave up 0 bases and J gave up 4 bases, with 12 bases separating them. Germline loops: CDR1 LNHNV, CDR2 YYDKDF (reference sequence). The chain's CDR3 is CATSRDLEGSYGYTF. The sequenced part of the CDR3 DNA is TGTGCCACCAGCAGAGATCTAGAGGGGTCCTATGGC.

This clone is classed as medium-sized (0.01 to 0.1%) by frequency. The read gets to within 3 residues of the CDR3 end, and the germline J gene fills in the rest. The rearrangement uses TRBV20-1 and TRBJ1-5; no firm D call. The CDR3 extends over 13 amino acids. V lost 3 bases and J lost 3, with 9 bases in between. Germline loops: CDR1 DFQATT, CDR2 SNEGSKA (reference sequence). The sequenced part of the CDR3 DNA is TGCAGTGCTAGTAGGGCTACCAATCAGCCC. As protein: CSASRATNQP. The whole CDR3 protein reads CSASRATNQPQHF.

According to its frequency, this clone is large (0.1 to 1%). The sequenced part of the CDR3 DNA is TGTGCCAGCAGCGGGACAGGGGGATACACCGGGGAG. Its translation: CASSGTGGYTGE. The full-length CDR3 reads as CASSGTGGYTGELFF. This sequence joins TRBV7-2 and TRBJ2-2; 11 nucleotides line up with TRBD1. The DNA ends 3 residues before the CDR3 does, and the rest of the CDR3 is filled in from the germline J gene. Germline-derived CDR1 and CDR2 are SGHTA and FQGNSA. Trimming cost V 5 bases and J 3 bases; bases outside gene matches: 2. This CDR3 has 15 amino acids.

In terms of frequency, this clone is medium-sized. The read falls 3 residues short of the CDR3 end, and the missing part is taken from the germline J gene. The chain carries TRBV20-1 and TRBJ2-3; perhaps TRBD2 as D (6 bases). The CDR3 length is 15 residues. The germline CDR1 and CDR2 sequences are DFQATT and SNEGSKA (reference sequence). V shed 6 bases and J shed 1 base, with 17 bases lying between them. Partial CDR3 DNA: TGCAGTGCCATAGGGACTGTGGTGGGCACAGATACG. Translating it yields CSAIGTVVGTDT. The full CDR3 protein reads CSAIGTVVGTDTQYF.

This clone is identified as medium-sized from frequency. The read terminates 3 residues before the CDR3 end, so the remaining end is supplied by the germline J gene. The chain is built from TRBV7-9 and TRBJ2-1; 15 nucleotides agree with TRBD2. The germline CDR1 and CDR2 sequences are SEHNR and FQNEAQ (reference sequence). The CDR3 has 15 amino acids. V shed 10 bases, J shed 6 bases, and the junction held 7 bases outside the gene matches. The CDR3: CATGLAGGRGNEQFF. The CDR3 bases that were read are TGTGCCACCGGACTAGCGGGAGGGCGGGGCAATGAG.

This clone counts as medium-sized by frequency. The CDR3 is cut off 3 residues early in the read; its end comes from the germline J gene. The V call is TRBV20-1, the J call TRBJ1-5; TRBD1 agrees at 7 bases. The CDR3 has 15 residues. Trimming took 0 bases from V and 6 from J; bases not matched to a gene: 8. Germline assignment: CDR1 DFQATT and CDR2 SNEGSKA (reference sequence). CDR3 DNA (partial): TGCAGTGCTAGAGATTGGCGGCAGGGGGGTCAGCCC. The encoded protein is CSARDWRQGGQP. The full CDR3 is CSARDWRQGGQPQHF.

This clone is large by frequency. The read stops 3 residues short of the end of the CDR3; the missing end is completed from the germline J gene. The rearrangement links TRBV2 to TRBJ2-6, with D uncertain. This CDR3 contains 16 residues. Germline V lookup: CDR1 SNHLY, CDR2 FYNNEI. V gave up 2 bases and J gave up 2 bases, with 10 bases separating them. Here the CDR3 reads CASSELVAAGANVLTF. The sequenced CDR3 bases are TGTGCCAGCAGTGAACTAGTGGCAGCTGGGGCCAACGTC.

This clone is called medium-sized based on its frequency. The read stops 3 residues short of the end of the CDR3; the missing end is completed from the germline J gene. This chain joins TRBV6-1 and TRBJ2-2; D remains ambiguous. The CDR3 consists of 13 residues. Per germline, CDR1 MNHNS and CDR2 SASEGT. Trimming removed 3 bases at V and 2 bases at J, with 4 bases between. Incomplete CDR3 DNA: TGTGCCAGCAGTGACATCAACACCGGGGAG. It is translated as CASSDINTGE. The whole CDR3 is CASSDINTGELFF.

This clone is called medium-sized based on its frequency. The read stops 3 residues short of the end of the CDR3; the missing end is completed from the germline J gene. The V gene is TRBV28, the J gene TRBJ2-7; D possibly corresponds to TRBD1 (6 bases). This CDR3 comprises 15 residues. Between the trimmed V and J ends, which lost 5 bases and 0 bases, there was a span of 14 bases. Per the germline V gene, CDR1 is MDHEN and CDR2 is SYDVKM. Here the CDR3 reads CASSLQGRYSYEQYF. The CDR3 bases that were read are TGTGCCAGCAGTCTACAGGGACGGTACTCCTACGAG. The full variable domain, in which reference TRBV28 and TRBJ2-7 provide the parts outside the CDR3, is DVKVTQSSRYLVKRTGEKVFLECVQDMDHENMFWYRQDPGLGLRLIYFSYDVKMKEKGDIPEGYSVSREKKERFSLILESASTNQTSMYLCASSLQGRYSYEQYFGPGTRLTVT.

In terms of frequency, this clone is medium-sized (0.01 to 0.1%). The CDR3 end is not reached by the read, which stops 3 residues before it; the germline J gene fills it in. This sequence joins TRBV20-1 and TRBJ2-3; no clear D. The CDR3 runs 12 residues. CDR1 DFQATT and CDR2 SNEGSKA come from the germline V gene (reference sequence). Trimming removed 0 bases at V and 6 bases at J, with 7 bases between. The CDR3 protein is CSARDHLDTQYF. The DNA read from the CDR3 is TGCAGTGCTAGAGATCATTTGGATACG.

Comments on this clone: The CDR3 end falls 3 residues outside the read, so it is completed with the germline J gene. This chain joins TRBV7-6 and TRBJ1-3, with D possibly matching TRBD1 (6 bases). From germline, CDR1 is SGHVS and CDR2 FNYEAQ. The CDR3 consists of 13 residues. The CDR3 bases that were read are TGTGCCAGCAGCTTTGATAGCGGGGGCCCT. It codes for CASSFDSGGP. The whole CDR3 reads CASSFDSGGPIYF.

A word on this clone: The read comes to an end 3 residues before the CDR3 does, leaving the germline J gene to fill in the end. The chain is built from TRBV12-5 and TRBJ1-5; TRBD1 agrees at 8 bases. J lost 1 base, V lost 1 base, and 3 bases had no gene match. There are 16 residues in the CDR3. Germline lookup yields CDR1 LGHNT and CDR2 FRNRAP. The covered CDR3 bases are TGTGCTAGTGGTTTGGCCTACAGGGGGAGCAATCAGCCC. The encoded protein is CASGLAYRGSNQP. The complete CDR3 protein is CASGLAYRGSNQPQHF.

Turning to this clone: The read terminates 3 residues before the CDR3 end, so the remaining end is supplied by the germline J gene. V gene TRBV18 combines with J gene TRBJ2-7; a possible D gene is TRBD1 (5 bases). The germline V gene encodes CDR1 KGHSH and CDR2 LQKENI. The CDR3 loop spans 13 amino acids. The V gene lost 2 bases and the J gene lost 5 bases, with 10 bases spanning the gap. CDR3 DNA (partial): TGTGCCAGCTCACCAGTCCAGGGCAACGAG. This translates into CASSPVQGNE. The CDR3 in its entirety is CASSPVQGNEQYF.

In terms of frequency, this clone is large. The read ends 3 residues shy of where the CDR3 ends; the end is completed using the germline J gene. J is TRBJ2-1 and V is TRBV7-2, with 9 bases fitting TRBD2. The CDR3 has 13 residues. The germline CDR1 and CDR2 sequences are SGHTA and FQGNSA. Losses at the gene ends were 8 bases for V and 7 bases for J; bases not matched to a gene: 6. CDR3 in amino acids: CASVKREENEQFF. Incomplete CDR3 DNA: TGTGCCAGCGTCAAGCGGGAGGAAAATGAG.

This clone is identified as large (0.1 to 1%) from frequency. The missing CDR3 end, 3 residues past where the read stops, is filled in from the germline J gene. The V call is TRBV6-1, the J call TRBJ1-1; 7 nucleotides match TRBD1. This CDR3 is built from 13 residues. Germline V lookup: CDR1 MNHNS, CDR2 SASEGT. J gave up 4 bases and V 4 bases, and 3 bases lay outside the gene matches. The CDR3 here is CASSVSGGTEAFF. The DNA read from the CDR3 is TGTGCCAGCAGTGTTTCAGGGGGCACTGAA.

Judged by frequency, this clone is medium-sized. The CDR3 extends 3 residues past the end of the read, so its final part is completed from the germline J gene. This chain joins TRBV7-9 and TRBJ1-5, with 7 bases identical to TRBD1. The CDR3 spans 15 residues. V dropped 1 base and J dropped 2; count of bases not matched to a gene: 2. Germline V CDR1 and CDR2: SEHNR, FQNEAQ (reference sequence). The CDR3 DNA, read in part, is TGTGCCAGCAGCTTAGGGGACAGTGGCAATCAGCCC. Amino acids: CASSLGDSGNQP. The CDR3 as a whole reads CASSLGDSGNQPQHF.

As regards this clone: Read coverage stops 3 residues before the CDR3 terminus; the germline J gene supplies the remainder. This sequence joins TRBV25-1 and TRBJ1-6; possible D gene TRBD1, 6 bases. The V end was cut by 4 bases, the J end by 0 bases, with 10 bases between. The CDR3 length is 16 residues. The germline V gene encodes CDR1 MGHDK and CDR2 SYGVNS. Incomplete CDR3 DNA: TGTGCCAGCAGTGCCCTGGACAGCTCCTATAATTCACCC. It is translated as CASSALDSSYNSP. The entire CDR3 reads CASSALDSSYNSPLHF.